The 19 T cell receptor beta chains below come from one sample, sequenced in a study of cytomegalovirus exposure and HLA in healthy donors. The PCR ran on 60 Vbeta and 13 Jbeta primers. Profiled with immunoSEQ multiplex PCR; TCRdb holds only in-frame clones, not every one. The table includes some 120,000 clones, 55% to 75% detected once. What was sequenced was PBMCs. The receptors shown here come from a woman in her 40s in good health and CMV-seropositive.

The chain combines TRBV2 with TRBJ2-1; maybe TRBD1 (8 bases). The germline CDR1 and CDR2 sequences are SNHLY and FYNNEI. V lost 5 bases to trimming and J lost 7 bases, with 15 bases between them. This CDR3 contains 14 residues. In DNA form, the CDR3 reads TGTGCCAGCAGTCTACAGGGGGGGATTAATGAGCAGTTCTTC. Amino acid sequence: CASSLQGGINEQFF.

The CDR3: CASSIFRGRAYGYTF. The CDR3, as DNA: TGTGCCAGCAGCATTTTCCGGGGGAGGGCCTATGGCTACACCTTC. The chain has TRBV21-1 and TRBJ1-2. TRBV21-1 is a pseudogene segment. The CDR3 has 15 residues.

V is TRBV5-4 and J is TRBJ2-2, with D possibly matching TRBD2 (7 bases). This CDR3 has 17 amino acids. Trimming removed 0 bases from V and 6 bases from J, with 18 bases in between. From germline, CDR1 is SGHNT and CDR2 YYREEE (reference sequence). The CDR3 DNA sequence: TGTGCCAGCAGCTTGGTCCGTCAGGGGAGGGATCCCGGGGAGCTGTTTTTT. Amino acid sequence: CASSLVRQGRDPGELFF.

The chain joins TRBV7-9 to TRBJ2-5; D is possibly TRBD2 (6 bases). Trimming removed 4 bases at V and 2 bases at J, with 14 bases between. This CDR3 contains 15 residues. Looked up from germline, CDR1 is SEHNR and CDR2 is FQNEAQ (reference sequence). The CDR3 coding sequence is TGTGCCAGCAGCTCATCGGGACTCTTACAAGAGACCCAGTACTTC. Translation gives CASSSSGLLQETQYF.

This clone has only a few counts. The gene calls are TRBV4-3 and TRBJ2-1; a possible D gene is TRBD2 (5 bases). Germline V gene sequence: CDR1 LGHNA, CDR2 YSLEER. The CDR3 runs to 16 residues. Between the trimmed V and J ends, which lost 2 bases and 3 bases, there was a span of 14 bases. The chain's CDR3 is CASSQSGPLNYNEQFF. CDR3 sequence (DNA): TGCGCCAGCAGCCAAAGCGGACCGCTTAACTACAATGAGCAGTTCTTC.

This clone appeared a few times. The J gene is TRBJ2-2, the V gene TRBV11-2; a possible D gene is TRBD1 (5 bases). The CDR3 runs to 16 residues. The V gene's germline CDR1 is SGHAT and CDR2 FQNNGV. V was shortened by 0 bases and J by 7 bases, with 15 bases between the two germline ends. CDR3 nucleotides: TGTGCCAGCAGCTTAGAAGGGGCCGGTTTCGGCGGGGAGCTGTTTTTT. Amino acid sequence: CASSLEGAGFGGELFF.

V usage is TRBV27 and J usage is TRBJ1-6; TRBD1 might be the D (5 bases). V was trimmed by 7 bases and J by 5 bases, leaving 6 bases between them. Germline assignment: CDR1 MNHEY and CDR2 SMNVEV (reference sequence). The CDR3 is 12 residues long. The CDR3 protein is CASKDNNSPLHF. Here the CDR3 DNA reads TGTGCCAGCAAGGACAATAATTCACCCCTCCACTTT.

The chain combines TRBV9 with TRBJ2-3; 7 positions match TRBD2. The CDR3 loop spans 16 amino acids. Trimming at V came to 5 bases and at J to 6 bases, leaving 15 bases not matched to a gene. The germline V gene encodes CDR1 SGDLS and CDR2 YYNGEE. The CDR3 here is CASSAYGGLGSDTQYF. For the CDR3, the DNA is TGTGCCAGCAGTGCATACGGAGGACTAGGATCCGATACGCAGTATTTT. The full variable domain, its missing parts supplied by reference TRBV9 and TRBJ2-3, is DSGVTQTPKHLITATGQRVTLRCSPRSGDLSVYWYQQSLDQGLQFLIQYYNGEERAKGNILERFSAQQFPDLHSELNLSSLELGDSALYFCASSAYGGLGSDTQYFGPGTRLTVL.

This chain links TRBV2 with TRBJ1-2; 7 bases are a match to TRBD1. The CDR3 spans 10 residues. Germline V lookup: CDR1 SNHLY, CDR2 FYNNEI. V trimming: 11 bases; J trimming: 7 bases; junction bases outside the gene matches: 4. In nucleotides, the CDR3 is TGTGCCCCCAGACAGGGTGGCTACACCTTC. Translation: CAPRQGGYTF.

This chain connects TRBV7-8 to TRBJ2-1; D is unresolved. Germline V CDR1 and CDR2: SGHVS, FQNEAQ. The CDR3 sequence is 13 residues long. V shed 2 bases and J shed 7 bases, with 9 bases lying between them. For the CDR3, the DNA is TGTGCCAGCAGCTTAATGCGTCATAATGAGCAGTTCTTC. Translating gives CASSLMRHNEQFF.

This clone was picked up one time. This chain connects TRBV10-3 to TRBJ1-2, with D perhaps TRBD1 (5 bases). Germline V CDR1 and CDR2: ENHRY, SYGVKD. This CDR3 contains 13 residues. Between the trimmed V and J ends, which lost 4 bases and 8 bases, there was a span of 14 bases. The CDR3 bases are TGTGCCATCAGTGGTTGGGGGGTCGGGGGCTACACCTTC. Translating it yields CAISGWGVGGYTF.

The rearrangement joins TRBV29-1 to TRBJ1-1; D is possibly TRBD1 (5 bases). This CDR3 is 13 amino acids long. Germline-derived CDR1 and CDR2 are SQVTM and ANQGSEA. V lost 7 bases and J 1 base, leaving 13 bases between the germline ends. CDR3 in DNA: TGCAGCGCCCAGGAGGGGACGAACACTGAAGCTTTCTTT. This gives the protein CSAQEGTNTEAFF.

The chain carries TRBV7-9 and TRBJ2-2; 8 bases are shared with TRBD1. J gave up 1 base and V 4 bases, and 8 bases lay outside the gene matches. There are 17 residues in the CDR3. Germline CDR1 is SEHNR and CDR2 is FQNEAQ (reference sequence). The chain's CDR3 is CASSSARGQGNTGELFF. The CDR3 DNA reads TGTGCCAGCAGCTCCGCGCGTGGACAGGGGAACACCGGGGAGCTGTTTTTT.

As DNA, the CDR3 is TGTGCCAGCAAAGGGGAAAACTATGGCTACACCTTC. This sequence encodes CASKGENYGYTF. The chain uses TRBV6-5 and TRBJ1-2, with a possible D match to TRBD1 (5 bases). CDR3 length: 12 residues. V lost 7 bases and J lost 2, with 8 bases in between. Germline values: CDR1 MNHEY, CDR2 SVGAGI.

The chain couples TRBV23-1 to TRBJ2-1; D is unresolved. TRBV23-1 is placed among ORFs of uncertain function. Trimming removed 7 bases at V and 5 bases at J, with 18 bases between. This CDR3 spans 15 amino acids. Here the CDR3 reads CASTKHRLRNNEQFF. CDR3 in DNA: TGCGCCAGCACTAAACACCGTTTGCGGAACAATGAGCAGTTCTTC.

The CDR3 is CASSVTSLSTDTQYF. CDR3 sequence (DNA): TGTGCCAGCAGCGTAACTAGCCTGAGCACAGATACGCAGTATTTT. The chain joins TRBV9 to TRBJ2-3, with TRBD2 as a possible D gene (6 bases). Germline CDR1 SGDLS, CDR2 YYNGEE. The CDR3 is made up of 15 amino acids. Trimming took off 1 base at V and 0 bases at J, with 9 bases between the two ends. Full variable domain (missing parts from reference TRBV9 and TRBJ2-3): DSGVTQTPKHLITATGQRVTLRCSPRSGDLSVYWYQQSLDQGLQFLIQYYNGEERAKGNILERFSAQQFPDLHSELNLSSLELGDSALYFCASSVTSLSTDTQYFGPGTRLTVL.

V gene TRBV7-2 combines with J gene TRBJ2-3; 9 positions match TRBD2. This CDR3 comprises 17 residues. V dropped 5 bases and J dropped 3; count of bases not matched to a gene: 12. CDR1 SGHTA and CDR2 FQGNSA come from the germline V gene. CDR3 in DNA: TGTGCCAGCAGCCCCACCCGCGGGGGGGCCCGTACAGATACGCAGTATTTT. Residues: CASSPTRGGARTDTQYF.

V and J are TRBV2 and TRBJ1-3, with D uncertain. Trimming left V 6 bases short and J 0 bases short, with 6 bases between. CDR1 and CDR2 (germline): SNHLY, FYNNEI. The CDR3 runs 13 residues. The CDR3 DNA reads TGTGCCAGCAGATACAGCTCTGGAAACACCATATATTTT. The encoded protein is CASRYSSGNTIYF.

The gene calls are TRBV4-3 and TRBJ1-1; 10 positions agree with TRBD1. V was clipped by 0 bases and J by 6 bases; unmatched bases: 10. This CDR3 is 17 amino acids long. CDR1 and CDR2 from the germline V gene are LGHNA and YSLEER. The CDR3 DNA is TGCGCCAGCAGCCAAGATGCGGGGACAGGGGTGGGGCCTGAAGCTTTCTTT. Translation: CASSQDAGTGVGPEAFF.